This T cell receptor beta chain was sequenced for a study of CD8 T cells in Susac syndrome. Random hexamers served to reverse transcribe roughly 0.45 to 1 ug RNA. MiXCR was run by TCRdb on the immunoSEQ multiplex PCR reads, yielding one entry per CDR3 protein. This table holds some 200,000 distinct CDR3 sequences, 85% to 95% found once. The control participants were healthy donors, and these controls were matched with respect to both age and sex. Through negative isolation, CD4+ and CD8+ T cells were obtained, while TEMRA cells were enriched using FACS. Sequenced: CD4+ T cells from PBMCs. The sequence came from a human donor in good health.

This CDR3 is CASSLSRATETQYF. In DNA, the CDR3 is TGCGCCAGCAGCTTGAGCAGGGCCACTGAGACCCAGTACTTC. The V gene is TRBV5-1, the J gene TRBJ2-5; TRBD1 is a possible D gene (5 bases). The V gene lost 1 base and the J gene lost 5 bases, with 12 bases spanning the gap. The CDR3 extends over 14 amino acids. The germline V gene has CDR1 SGHRS and CDR2 YFSETQ.